Each of the 18 T cell receptor beta chains below was sequenced from the same sample in a study of shared clonotypes between healthy human individuals. Profiled with immunoSEQ multiplex PCR; TCRdb holds only in-frame clones, not every one. The sample shows more than 500,000 clones, approximately 95% of them seen only once. The sequencing input was naive CD4+ T cells sorted from blood. Subset of the sample: CD45RA+ positively selected. The receptors derive from a woman in her 30s in good health.

J is TRBJ2-3 and V is TRBV19; 9 nucleotides match TRBD2. Germline assignment: CDR1 LNHDA and CDR2 SQIVND (reference sequence). V gave up 6 bases and J gave up 4 bases; unmatched junction bases: 8. This CDR3 has 15 residues. CDR3 sequence reads: CASRPSGRSADTQYF. DNA for the CDR3: TGTGCCAGTAGACCCAGCGGGAGGTCGGCAGATACGCAGTATTTT. Filled out from reference TRBV19 and TRBJ2-3, the complete variable domain reads DGGITQSPKYLFRKEGQNVTLSCEQNLNHDAMYWYRQDPGQGLRLIYYSQIVNDFQKGDIAEGYSVSREKKESFPLTVTSAQKNPTAFYLCASRPSGRSADTQYFGPGTRLTVL.

The chain joins TRBV19 to TRBJ2-7; 8 bases line up with TRBD1. The CDR3 sequence is 14 residues long. V lost 8 bases to trimming and J lost 4 bases; unmatched junction nucleotides: 10. CDR1 LNHDA and CDR2 SQIVND come from the germline V gene (reference sequence). CDR3 sequence (DNA): TGTGCCAGTTGCCCGGACAGGGCAGGATACGAGCAGTACTTC. Translation gives CASCPDRAGYEQYF.

The CDR3 bases are TGTGCCAGCAGTTTATGGGGGGTGGCGGTGGCAACTAATGAAAAACTGTTTTTT. It translates to CASSLWGVAVATNEKLFF. This chain joins TRBV28 and TRBJ1-4; possibly TRBD1 for D (5 bases). CDR1 and CDR2 (germline): MDHEN, SYDVKM. V was shortened by 0 bases and J by 0 bases, with 14 bases between the two germline ends. This CDR3 region has 18 residues.

The chain joins TRBV7-3 to TRBJ2-6; D may be TRBD1 (5 bases). The germline V gene encodes CDR1 SGHTA and CDR2 FQGTGA. V was cut by 3 bases and J by 0 bases, with 6 bases left in between. The CDR3 contains 15 residues. CDR3 loop: CASSFQGSGANVLTF. As DNA, the CDR3 is TGTGCCAGCAGCTTCCAGGGCTCTGGGGCCAACGTCCTGACTTTC.

The chain joins TRBV7-3 to TRBJ2-2; 8 bases are shared with TRBD1. Germline lookup yields CDR1 SGHTA and CDR2 FQGTGA. Trimming removed 5 bases from V and 7 bases from J; junction bases left unmatched: 9. The CDR3 totals 15 residues. The CDR3 DNA reads TGTGCCAGCAGCCGTAGACAGGGGCTGGGCGGGGAGCTGTTTTTT. This sequence encodes CASSRRQGLGGELFF.

About this clone: This sample includes further DNA sequences coding for the same CDR3. The J gene is TRBJ2-5, the V gene TRBV7-7, with unresolved D. Between the trimmed V and J ends, which lost 1 base and 1 base, there was a span of 4 bases. The length of the CDR3 is 13 residues. The germline CDR1 and CDR2 sequences are SSHAT and FNYEAQ (reference sequence). DNA of the CDR3: TGTGCCAGCAGCTTAGACAGCCAAGAGACCCAGTACTTC. Protein: CASSLDSQETQYF.

The chain carries TRBV19 and TRBJ2-7, with no clear D. Between the trimmed V and J ends, which lost 3 bases and 0 bases, there was a span of 12 bases. Germline CDR1 and CDR2: LNHDA and SQIVND (reference sequence). This CDR3 comprises 15 residues. CDR3 protein: CASSIGLDGSYEQYF. The CDR3 DNA is TGTGCCAGTAGTATCGGGCTAGATGGCTCCTACGAGCAGTACTTC. The full variable domain, its missing parts supplied by reference TRBV19 and TRBJ2-7, is DGGITQSPKYLFRKEGQNVTLSCEQNLNHDAMYWYRQDPGQGLRLIYYSQIVNDFQKGDIAEGYSVSREKKESFPLTVTSAQKNPTAFYLCASSIGLDGSYEQYFGPGTRLTVT.

The gene calls are TRBV7-3 and TRBJ1-3; D ambiguous. Looked up from germline, CDR1 is SGHTA and CDR2 is FQGTGA. The CDR3 is made up of 14 amino acids. Trimming stripped 9 bases from V and 0 bases from J, with 12 bases between. In DNA form, the CDR3 reads TGTGCCAGTGCGAGTGGAAGCTCTGGAAACACCATATATTTT. Protein sequence: CASASGSSGNTIYF.

The J gene is TRBJ1-1, the V gene TRBV2; D possibly corresponds to TRBD1 (6 bases). The CDR3 extends over 13 amino acids. The germline V and J ends were trimmed by 3 bases and 1 base, with 6 bases remaining between them. Germline-derived CDR1 and CDR2 are SNHLY and FYNNEI. CDR3: CASSDRGNTEAFF. The DNA for the CDR3 is TGTGCCAGCAGTGACAGGGGGAACACTGAAGCTTTCTTT. Variable domain in full (rest from reference TRBV2 and TRBJ1-1): EPEVTQTPSHQVTQMGQEVILRCVPISNHLYFYWYRQILGQKVEFLVSFYNNEISEKSEIFDDQFSVERPDGSNFTLKIRSTKLEDSAMYFCASSDRGNTEAFFGQGTRLTVV.

The V and J genes are TRBV19 and TRBJ2-2; D is unresolved. Trimming took 6 bases from V and 2 from J, leaving 10 bases between them. The CDR3 runs to 14 residues. Germline-derived CDR1 and CDR2 are LNHDA and SQIVND (reference sequence). CDR3 protein: CASRTLGNTGELFF. The CDR3 nucleotides read TGTGCCAGTAGGACTCTGGGAAACACCGGGGAGCTGTTTTTT.

The chain uses TRBV11-2 and TRBJ2-2; TRBD2 matches at 13 bases. In germline, CDR1 is SGHAT, CDR2 FQNNGV. V lost 2 bases, J lost 0 bases, and 6 bases stayed unmatched. CDR3 length equals 19 residues. The DNA of the CDR3 is TGTGCCAGCAGCTTATTCCGAACTAGCGGGAGGGCGAACACCGGGGAGCTGTTTTTT. Translating it yields CASSLFRTSGRANTGELFF.

The chain uses TRBV29-1 and TRBJ2-3; the D gene is possibly TRBD2 (5 bases). This CDR3 has 12 amino acids. Trimming stripped 3 bases from V and 3 bases from J, with 7 bases between. Germline V gene lookup returns CDR1 SQVTM and CDR2 ANQGSEA. The CDR3 loop reads CSVERETDTQYF. In DNA form, the CDR3 reads TGCAGCGTTGAGAGGGAGACAGATACGCAGTATTTT.

The chain links TRBV19 to TRBJ2-1; 12 positions match TRBD2. The V gene end was trimmed by 6 bases and the J gene end by 7 bases; junction bases not matched to a gene: 7. CDR3 length equals 15 residues. Germline CDR1 LNHDA, CDR2 SQIVND (reference sequence). CDR3 protein: CASSLGLAGTNEQFF. In nucleotides, the CDR3 is TGTGCCAGTAGCCTCGGACTAGCGGGAACGAATGAGCAGTTCTTC.

The chain combines TRBV10-3 with TRBJ2-6, with D tentatively TRBD1 (5 bases). Trimming left V 1 base short and J 0 bases short, with 10 bases between. From germline, CDR1 is ENHRY and CDR2 SYGVKD. The CDR3 covers 17 residues. The CDR3 coding sequence is TGTGCCATCAGTGAGTATGCAGGGAACTCTGGGGCCAACGTCCTGACTTTC. Protein: CAISEYAGNSGANVLTF.

The chain carries TRBV2 and TRBJ2-5, with a tentative D call TRBD2 (6 bases). The end of the DNA fits TRBJ2-7 better, so the J call may be wrong. Germline CDR1 SNHLY, CDR2 FYNNEI. The CDR3 covers 13 residues. The CDR3 sequence is CASGRQGSYEQYF. The DNA of the CDR3 is TGTGCCAGCGGGAGGCAGGGCTCCTACGAGCAGTACTTC.

The chain is built from TRBV4-2 and TRBJ2-5; weak D call: TRBD1 (6 bases). The CDR3 is 15 residues long. From germline, CDR1 is LGHNA and CDR2 YNFKEQ. Trimming removed 0 bases at V and 5 bases at J, with 13 bases between. The CDR3 DNA is TGTGCCAGCAGCCAAGAAGGGGGAGCCGGGGAGACCCAGTACTTC. Translating it yields CASSQEGGAGETQYF.

The chain links TRBV7-6 to TRBJ2-1, with TRBD2 as a possible D gene (5 bases). Trimming took off 2 bases at V and 3 bases at J, with 8 bases between the two ends. The CDR3 runs 14 residues. From germline, CDR1 is SGHVS and CDR2 FNYEAQ. The CDR3 DNA reads TGTGCCAGCAGCTTATACGGGATCTACAATGAGCAGTTCTTC. Protein sequence: CASSLYGIYNEQFF.

The chain joins TRBV9 to TRBJ2-1; TRBD1 is a possible D gene (5 bases). Germline-derived CDR1 and CDR2 are SGDLS and YYNGEE. The CDR3 is 15 amino acids. Deletions cut 4 bases from V and 6 bases from J, with 17 bases between. The CDR3 loop is CASSQLLTTVNEQFF. CDR3 sequence (DNA): TGTGCCAGCAGCCAACTACTCACGACAGTCAATGAGCAGTTCTTC.